These 14 T cell receptor beta chains came from one sample sequenced in a study of human T cells and chemical hapten exposure. TCRdb used MiXCR to reprocess the RACE reads, holding one entry per CDR3 protein. The table records about 100,000 distinct CDR3 sequences, about 10% of them present only once. The sample's time point: patch test 1, 2 weeks after DPC sensitization. Stated treatment: therapeutic diphenylcyclopropenone sensitization with weekly scalp DPC. This specimen was whole blood, taken in connection with sensitization to the hapten diphenylcyclopropenone (DPC). The receptor set was obtained from a woman in her thirties or forties with alopecia areata. Some clones in this sample may be carry-over from other donors' samples.

In its sample, this clonotype was seen many times. The V and J genes are TRBV3-2 and TRBJ2-1; TRBD1, the D gene given by the table, was not confirmed from the DNA. TRBV3-2 is an annotated pseudogene. The CDR3 runs 16 residues. CDR3 sequence: CASSQEGPSSYNEQFF. The CDR3 bases are TGTGCCAGCAGCCAAGAAGGCCCCAGCTCCTACAATGAGCAGTTCTTC.

This chain links TRBV10-3 with TRBJ1-6; possibly TRBD1 for D (6 bases). Germline V gene sequence: CDR1 ENHRY, CDR2 SYGVKD. The V and J ends lost 10 bases and 5 bases respectively, with 12 bases between them. The CDR3 covers 13 residues. CDR3 loop: CATRTANNSPLHF. Here the CDR3 DNA reads TGTGCCACCCGGACAGCGAATAATTCACCCCTCCACTTT.

The sample holds a few counts of this clonotype. CDR3 nucleotides: TGCGCCAGCAGCCAAGATATTCGATTGCAGTACTTC. It encodes CASSQDIRLQYF. The chain recombines TRBV4-1 with TRBJ2-7; no reliable D call. Germline CDR1 reads MGHRA; CDR2 reads YSYEKL. With 0 bases removed from V and 9 bases from J, the gap between germline ends came to 9 bases. The CDR3 runs to 12 residues.

There are many counts of this clonotype. The J gene is TRBJ1-2, the V gene TRBV6-6; TRBD1 agrees at 9 bases. The germline gives CDR1 MNHNY, CDR2 SVGAGI (reference sequence). The CDR3 runs 14 residues. The J segment lost 6 bases and the V segment lost 6 bases, leaving 8 bases of the junction unmatched. CDR3 DNA sequence: TGTGCCAGCAGGACGGAACGGACAGGGGATGGCTACACCTTC. Translating it yields CASRTERTGDGYTF.

The chain combines TRBV21-1 with TRBJ2-7; the table's TRBD1 call for D was not verified on the DNA. TRBV21-1 is a pseudogene segment. This CDR3 is 14 amino acids long. Here the CDR3 DNA reads TGTGCCAGCAGGACAGGGGGCGACCGTAGGGAGCAGTACTTC. Translation gives CASRTGGDRREQYF.

The chain recombines TRBV9 with TRBJ2-2; D may be TRBD1 (5 bases). V gave up 0 bases and J gave up 4 bases, with 10 bases separating them. This CDR3 comprises 15 residues. Germline CDR1 and CDR2: SGDLS and YYNGEE. In DNA, the CDR3 is TGTGCCAGCAGCGTAGGGCGCAGGGTCACCGGGGAGCTGTTTTTT. Protein: CASSVGRRVTGELFF.

This clonotype has just a few counts. The J gene is TRBJ2-1, the V gene TRBV10-2, with a tentative D call TRBD2 (5 bases). The germline CDR1 and CDR2 sequences are WSHSY and SAAADI. Between the trimmed V and J ends, which lost 2 bases and 9 bases, there was a span of 8 bases. The CDR3 has 12 residues. This CDR3 reads CASSEVAGEQFF. CDR3 bases: TGCGCCAGCAGTGAGGTGGCGGGTGAGCAGTTCTTC.

The chain joins TRBV20-1 to TRBJ2-5; D remains ambiguous. Germline V gene data show CDR1 as DFQATT and CDR2 as SNEGSKA (reference sequence). CDR3 length: 13 residues. The ends were cut back, 5 bases at V and 5 bases at J, with 15 bases in the middle. Here the CDR3 reads CSAHELLGETQYF. The CDR3 region has the DNA TGCAGTGCTCATGAGTTATTGGGGGAGACCCAGTACTTC.

The table lists this clonotype with many counts. This chain uses TRBV7-2 with TRBJ2-5, with 14 positions matching TRBD2. The germline gives CDR1 SGHTA, CDR2 FQGNSA. The V and J ends lost 5 bases and 3 bases, in that order; junction bases with no gene match: 8. CDR3 size: 17 residues. The chain's CDR3 is CASSLRTSGRKEETQYF. Here the CDR3 DNA reads TGTGCCAGCAGCCTTCGGACTAGCGGGAGGAAAGAAGAGACCCAGTACTTC. Variable domain in full (rest from reference TRBV7-2 and TRBJ2-5): GAGVSQSPSNKVTEKGKDVELRCDPISGHTALYWYRQSLGQGLEFLIYFQGNSAPDKSGLPSDRFSAERTGGSVSTLTIQRTQQEDSAVYLCASSLRTSGRKEETQYFGPGTRLLVL.

This clonotype was counted a few times. This chain joins TRBV28 and TRBJ1-1, with 10 nucleotides matching TRBD1. V shed 7 bases and J 12 bases; nucleotides not matched to a gene: 8. Germline V lookup: CDR1 MDHEN, CDR2 SYDVKM. The CDR3 runs 12 residues. CDR3 sequence reads: CASTLRGQGTFF. For the CDR3, the DNA is TGTGCCAGCACCTTGAGGGGACAGGGGACTTTCTTT.

This clonotype has at least ten counts. J is TRBJ2-2 and V is TRBV3-1; 8 positions match TRBD2. Germline CDR1 and CDR2: LGHDT and YNNKEL (reference sequence). J gave up 5 bases and V 0 bases, and 14 bases lay outside the gene matches. The length of the CDR3 is 19 residues. CDR3 coding DNA: TGTGCCAGCAGCCAAGATAGGACGGGGGGGACCTTCCGGACCGGGGAGCTGTTTTTT. The encoded protein is CASSQDRTGGTFRTGELFF.

The chain is built from TRBV7-2 and TRBJ2-7; 7 nucleotides match TRBD2. The CDR3 runs 12 residues. V lost 11 bases to trimming and J lost 5 bases; unmatched junction nucleotides: 9. Germline V gene lookup returns CDR1 SGHTA and CDR2 FQGNSA. The CDR3: CAAEGGFHEQYF. Here the CDR3 DNA reads TGTGCCGCGGAGGGAGGGTTCCACGAGCAGTACTTC.

Of note for this clonotype: One end of the junction fails to match germline, which may point to a read error. The chain carries TRBV5-4 and TRBJ2-5, with a tentative D call TRBD2 (5 bases). This CDR3 is built from 16 residues. Germline values: CDR1 SGHNT, CDR2 YYREEE (reference sequence). CDR3 coding DNA: TGTGCCGGCAGCCCACTCGGGGTGGGGTACCAAGAGACCCAGTACTTC. This gives the protein CAGSPLGVGYQETQYF.

There are a few counts of this clonotype. J is TRBJ2-2 and V is TRBV20-1; D is perhaps TRBD2 (5 bases). V shed 3 bases and J shed 7 bases, with 9 bases lying between them. The CDR3 covers 12 residues. The V gene's germline CDR1 is DFQATT and CDR2 SNEGSKA (reference sequence). CDR3 DNA: TGCAGTGCTAGGGTCGGGGACGGGGAGCTGTTTTTT. It encodes CSARVGDGELFF.